This T cell receptor beta chain was captured by sequencing in a study of radiation and T cells in renal cell carcinoma. Overall study: Nephrectomy followed 15 Gy stereotactic body radiation by 4 weeks.

Notes on this clone: Its target is not known.

Germline V gene lookup returns CDR1 MNHNS and CDR2 SASEGT. Unmatched junction bases numbered 6, after V lost 4 bases and J lost 4 bases. This CDR3 has 15 residues. Method: immunoSEQ multiplex PCR; TCRdb's copy keeps in-frame clones and lacks some. The sample includes about 130,000 clones, about four fifths seen only once; the top ten take 5.8%. The time point here: blood 2 weeks post-SBRT. Stated treatment: 15 Gy SBRT to primary tumor, nephrectomy 4 weeks later. Radiation-treated patients gave blood at baseline, week 2 and week 4. Whole-study results and caveats: Baseline intratumoral clonotype presence is unknown without pretreatment biopsies. From baseline, blood top tumor clonotypes peaked at 2 weeks post-radiation.

This chain links TRBV6-1 with TRBJ2-1; 8 nucleotides agree with TRBD1. The clonotype comes from a man aged 50 to 59 with renal cell carcinoma. Sample: blood, taken from a patient whose treatment included radiotherapy and nephrectomy. Here the CDR3 reads CASSGPGGRYNEQFF. CDR3 nucleotides: TGTGCCAGCAGTGGCCCAGGGGGCAGGTACAATGAGCAGTTCTTC.